This T cell receptor (beta chain) is drawn from a study of blood T cell repertoires in COVID-19. About the study: The samples span acute and convalescent COVID-19 from the United States, Italy and Spain. In each case, the material was cDNA or gDNA derived from T cells, B-cell-depleted T cells, or PBMCs.

The CDR3 length is 14 residues. Trimming left V 3 bases short and J 4 bases short, with 12 bases between. The germline CDR1 and CDR2 sequences are LGHDT and YNNKEL (reference sequence). Points on this clone: Additional DNA sequences in this sample encode the identical CDR3.

As processed by the authors: How many nucleated cells were present was estimated from reference gene primer amplification. Assay: immunoSEQ multiplex PCR; the TCRdb copy retains only in-frame clones and omits some. V and J calls and clone size are copied from that table; D and trimming were computed from the DNA. The sample holds about 130,000 clones, approximately 81% seen once. Input material: peripheral blood. The V call is TRBV3-1 (or the pseudogene TRBV3-2), the J call TRBJ1-2; D gene unclear. This TCR came from a woman aged 45-60 years with acute or convalescent COVID-19. CDR3: CASSQAATTYGYTF. The CDR3 bases are TGTGCCAGCAGCCAGGCCGCTACTACCTATGGCTACACCTTC.